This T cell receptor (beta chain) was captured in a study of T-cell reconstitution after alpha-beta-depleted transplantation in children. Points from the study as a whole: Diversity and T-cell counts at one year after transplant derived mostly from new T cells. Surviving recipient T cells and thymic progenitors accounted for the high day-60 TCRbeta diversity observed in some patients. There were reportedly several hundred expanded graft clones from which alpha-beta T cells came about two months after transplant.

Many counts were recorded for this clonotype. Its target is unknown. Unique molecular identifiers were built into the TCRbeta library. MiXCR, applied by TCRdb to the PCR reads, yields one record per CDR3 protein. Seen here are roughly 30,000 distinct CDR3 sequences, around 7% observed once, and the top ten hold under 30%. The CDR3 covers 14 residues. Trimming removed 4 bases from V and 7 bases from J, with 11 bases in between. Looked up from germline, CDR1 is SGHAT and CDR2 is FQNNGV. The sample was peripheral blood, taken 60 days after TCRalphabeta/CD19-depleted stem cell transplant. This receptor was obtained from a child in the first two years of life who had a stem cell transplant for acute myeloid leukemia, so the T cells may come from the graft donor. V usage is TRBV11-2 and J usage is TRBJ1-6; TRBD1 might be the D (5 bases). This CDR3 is CASSSAGHNSPLHF. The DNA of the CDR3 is TGTGCCAGCAGCTCGGCAGGGCACAATTCACCCCTCCACTTT.